This is a list of T cell receptor beta chains from one sample in a study of blood T cell repertoires in COVID-19. Data came from immunoSEQ multiplex PCR; TCRdb stores just in-frame clones and leaves some out. The table shows 230,000 or so clones, with roughly 88% occurring only once. The material sequenced was peripheral blood. The receptors come from a man in his forties or fifties who had recovered from COVID-19. Both conserved end residues are part of each CDR3. The order of the fields is J gene, V gene, CDR3 protein.

TRBJ1-2 | TRBV29-1 | CSVEGQGFGYTF
TRBJ1-2 | TRBV5-1 | CASSPGQAQNYGYTF
TRBJ2-7 | TRBV5-1 | CASSLGGGVEQYF
TRBJ2-7 | TRBV5-1 | CASSLLASGSRYEQYF
TRBJ2-5 | TRBV5-1 | CASSRGQAGETQYF
TRBJ1-6 | TRBV5-5 | CASSPGAGSPLHF
TRBJ1-4 | TRBV18 | CASSPTGDPNEKLFF
TRBJ2-3 | TRBV9 | CASSWRGALADTQYF
TRBJ1-4 | TRBV12-3/TRBV12-4 | CASSMGQGNKLFF
TRBJ1-1 | TRBV19 | CASSPYNMDTEAFF
TRBJ1-4 | TRBV12-3/TRBV12-4 | CASSAQGDEKLFF
TRBJ2-2 | TRBV1 | CTSSQASGPNTGELFF
TRBJ1-2 | TRBV10-3 | CAISESGQTYGYTF
TRBJ1-2 | TRBV11-3 | CASSLGVGGGANYGYTF
TRBJ1-5 | TRBV7-2 | CASSSLPGRNQPQHF
TRBJ2-2 | TRBV2 | CASMRTGNTGELFF
TRBJ1-3 | TRBV19 | CASSARDRVPGNTIYF
TRBJ2-3 | TRBV27 | CASSSMDTGDTQYF
TRBJ2-3 | TRBV7-2 | CASSLVSAAEQDTQYF
TRBJ1-1 | TRBV4-3 | CASSQGRADTEAFF
TRBJ2-5 | TRBV2 | CASREGSRETQYF
TRBJ1-2 | TRBV24-1 | CATSDPGTGYGYTF
TRBJ1-1 | TRBV19 | CASSLTVINTEAFF
TRBJ1-3 | TRBV11-2 | CASSSDKGARGNTIYF
TRBJ1-1 | TRBV28 | CASSTGWTNTEAFF
TRBJ2-7 | TRBV6-5 | CASSYPRDRGTYEQYF
TRBJ2-3 | TRBV5-8 | CASSWDRGTDTQYF
TRBJ2-5 | TRBV5-1 | CASSSGQVSREETQYF
TRBJ1-5 | TRBV27 | CASSLQGIWQPQHF
TRBJ1-2 | TRBV10-3 | CAISELQGYGYTF
TRBJ2-3 | TRBV5-4 | CASSLYRDYSTDTQYF
TRBJ2-5 | TRBV9 | CASSVDALEETQYF
TRBJ1-2 | TRBV9 | CASSVTGTANYGYTF
TRBJ2-3 | TRBV5-6 | CASSTPTPTDTQYF
TRBJ1-1 | TRBV27 | CASSLSSRASTEAFF
TRBJ1-2 | TRBV10-2 | CASTPQGAYGYTF
TRBJ1-2 | TRBV4-3 | CASSQATGTGILSYTF